These T cell receptor beta chains were read from a single sample in a study of cytomegalovirus exposure and HLA in healthy donors. TCRdb's table, derived via immunoSEQ multiplex PCR, lists solely in-frame clones and lacks some. The sample consists of roughly 200,000 clones, over 9.5% of them appearing once. Specimen: PBMCs. These receptor sequences come from a man aged 45-60 years in good health and CMV-seropositive. The CDR3 runs from the conserved cysteine through the conserved F or W. D genes are given only for firm matches. Not every row has a clone size; where given, it reads once, few, many or a size class.

cdr3_nt cdr3_aa v_call clone_size d_call j_call
TGCGCCAGCAGCTTTGAGGCAGCCTCCCCCGGTGGCTACACCTTC CASSFEAASPGGYTF TRBV5-1 NA NA TRBJ1-2
TGTGCCAGCAGCTCACGTCCTGGGACTGTAAACACCGGGGAGCTGTTTTTT CASSSRPGTVNTGELFF TRBV5-4 few NA TRBJ2-2
TGTGCCAGCAGCTTTTCCGTATCCGACGAGCAGTACTTC CASSFSVSDEQYF TRBV7-9 few NA TRBJ2-7
TGTGCCAGCACCTGGGGCGGGGGGCGAGAGACCCAGTACTTC CASTWGGGRETQYF TRBV7-8 NA TRBD2 TRBJ2-5
TGTGCCAGCAGCTTATGGACAGGCGGCTCTGGAAACACCATATATTTT CASSLWTGGSGNTIYF TRBV11-3 few TRBD1 TRBJ1-3
TGTGCCAGCAGCTTCGACAGGGCCTACGAGCAGTACTTC CASSFDRAYEQYF TRBV11-2 NA TRBD1 TRBJ2-7
TGTGCCAGCAGCCTCGACAGCAATGAGCAGTTCTTC CASSLDSNEQFF TRBV7-9 NA NA TRBJ2-1
TGTGCCACCGGGAGGGGGGCGGCCGGGGAGCTGTTTTTT CATGRGAAGELFF TRBV5-6 few TRBD2 TRBJ2-2
TGTGCCAGCAGCCAAGATGGCAGGGATGACTATGGCTACACCTTC CASSQDGRDDYGYTF TRBV4-2 NA NA TRBJ1-2
TGTGCCAGCATAAACACCAGGGACTCCTACGAGCAGTACTTC CASINTRDSYEQYF TRBV2 few NA TRBJ2-7
TGTGCCAGCAGCTTGGGACAGCGATACAATGAGCAGTTCTTC CASSLGQRYNEQFF TRBV5-8 NA NA TRBJ2-1
TGTGCCAGCAGCTCTTGGCGTTGGACAGGGTCGGATTCACCCCTCCACTTT CASSSWRWTGSDSPLHF TRBV5-5 few TRBD1 TRBJ1-6
TGCGCCAGCAGTGACTCCGGGGGACACTATGGCTACACCTTC CASSDSGGHYGYTF TRBV10-2 NA NA TRBJ1-2
TGTGCCATCAACCCGGGACAGGGTGGAAACACCATATATTTT CAINPGQGGNTIYF TRBV10-3 few TRBD1 TRBJ1-3
TGTGCCAGCAGCGTGGGGGACACCTATGGCTACACCTTC CASSVGDTYGYTF TRBV9 few NA TRBJ1-2
TGTGCCAGCAGTACGGACAGGGGTCAGCCCCAGCATTTT CASSTDRGQPQHF TRBV6-5 NA TRBD1 TRBJ1-5
TGCGCCAGCAGCTTTGACCGGGGGCCCCAGCATTTT CASSFDRGPQHF TRBV5-1 few NA TRBJ1-5
TGTGCCTGCAGCTCCCACGAACGGACAGGGGGCAGTTCACCCCTCAACTTT CACSSHERTGGSSPLNF TRBV7-9 few TRBD1 TRBJ1-6
TGCGCCAGCAGTCCCCCCAGACAGGGCGGCACTGAAGCTTTCTTT CASSPPRQGGTEAFF TRBV5-1 few TRBD1 TRBJ1-1
TGCGCCAGCAGCGAAGGCTCCCAAAACGGGAGATGGAGGAACACCATATATTTT CASSEGSQNGRWRNTIYF TRBV4-1 NA NA TRBJ1-3
TGTGCCAGCAGTGACGAGGCGAGGAGCACAGATACGCAGTATTTT CASSDEARSTDTQYF TRBV6-4 NA NA TRBJ2-3
TGTGCCAGCGGACCGGGACAGAACACAGATACGCAGTATTTT CASGPGQNTDTQYF TRBV6-6 few TRBD1 TRBJ2-3
TGTGCCTGGAGTTTCCCCAGGGGATTTTATAATTCACCCCTCCACTTT CAWSFPRGFYNSPLHF TRBV30 few NA TRBJ1-6
TGCGCCAGCAGCCAAGATAACAGAAGGAATCAGCCCCAGCATTTT CASSQDNRRNQPQHF TRBV4-1 NA NA TRBJ1-5
TGTGCCAGCAGCGTCCTCGGGGGAACCTACGAGCAGTACTTC CASSVLGGTYEQYF TRBV7-2 few NA TRBJ2-7
TGTGCCAGCAGTCCTCCGGGCTCCTACAATGAGCAGTTCTTC CASSPPGSYNEQFF TRBV28 NA NA TRBJ2-1
TGTGCCAGCAGCTCCGGGACGAACACCGGGGAGCTGTTTTTT CASSSGTNTGELFF TRBV5-4 NA NA TRBJ2-2
TGCGCCAGCAGCTTGGCCGGGACAGGGGCTGAAAAACTGTTTTTT CASSLAGTGAEKLFF TRBV5-1 few TRBD1 TRBJ1-4
TGTGCCAGACCGGGACTAGCGGGGGGGCTGGAGACCCAGTACTTC CARPGLAGGLETQYF TRBV21-1 NA NA TRBJ2-5
TGTGCCAGCAGCCTGAGCTCCTATAATTCACCCCTCCACTTT CASSLSSYNSPLHF TRBV7-9 NA NA TRBJ1-6
TGTGCCAGCGGGGTGGACACCTCCCGGTTCGATACGCAGTATTTT CASGVDTSRFDTQYF TRBV6-5 few NA TRBJ2-3
TGTGCCAGCAGCGTGGGAGGGAACGGGGCCAACGTCCTGACTTTC CASSVGGNGANVLTF TRBV9 NA TRBD2 TRBJ2-6
TGTGCCAGCAGTGAAGCGCAGGGGGTATCTAGTGAAAAACTGTTTTTT CASSEAQGVSSEKLFF TRBV2 few TRBD1 TRBJ1-4
TGTGCCAGTACCGCGGGACAGAGCTCCTACAATGAGCAGTTCTTC CASTAGQSSYNEQFF TRBV28 NA NA TRBJ2-1
TGCGCCAGCAGTTCGGGACTAGCGGTCCAAGAGACCCAGTACTTC CASSSGLAVQETQYF TRBV4-1 few TRBD2 TRBJ2-5
TGTGCCAGCAGCTTACACTTAGGGACTCAGATGAGTAATGGCTACACCTTC CASSLHLGTQMSNGYTF TRBV5-4 few NA TRBJ1-2
TGTGCCAGCAGCCCCGAGGGAGTCGGAAGGGAGACCCAGTACTTC CASSPEGVGRETQYF TRBV7-6 few NA TRBJ2-5
TGTGCCAGCAGCTTAGGTGACAGGCAGCCCCAGCATTTT CASSLGDRQPQHF TRBV7-2 few NA TRBJ1-5
TGTGCCAGTAGCTTTCTAGCGGGGGTGTTCACCGGGGAGCTGTTTTTT CASSFLAGVFTGELFF TRBV19 NA TRBD2 TRBJ2-2
TGTGCCTGGAGTGGAAACAGGGGGCATCTCGATACGCAGTATTTT CAWSGNRGHLDTQYF TRBV30 few TRBD1 TRBJ2-3
TGCGCCAGCAGCTTGGCTCGGGGAGGTGAGACCCAGTACTTC CASSLARGGETQYF TRBV5-1 NA NA TRBJ2-5
TGTGCCAGCAGCTCCTCCCCCCGGGGGGCCGTCGGGGAGACCCAGTACTTC CASSSSPRGAVGETQYF TRBV9 NA NA TRBJ2-5
TGTGCCAGTAGTGGGGGACTAGCGGAAGAGACCCAGTACTTC CASSGGLAEETQYF TRBV19 few TRBD2 TRBJ2-5
TGTGCCAGCAGTGGATTGGCAGAAGAGACCCAGTACTTC CASSGLAEETQYF TRBV25-1 NA NA TRBJ2-5
TGTGCCAGCAGCAACCGGGACAGGGTATCAGGCTACACCTTC CASSNRDRVSGYTF TRBV7-2 NA TRBD1 TRBJ1-2
TGTGCCAGCAGCTTAGTGGGACCGGGGGGGACCAACTACCCGACGCAGTATTTT CASSLVGPGGTNYPTQYF TRBV7-2 NA TRBD2 TRBJ2-3
TGTGCCAGCAGTAATTTGAGAGAGACCCAGTACTTC CASSNLRETQYF TRBV6-5 NA NA TRBJ2-5
TGTGCCAGCAGTGACCCCGAGAGGGTAAAGACCCAGTACTTC CASSDPERVKTQYF TRBV6-4 few NA TRBJ2-5
TGTGCCAGCAGTTTAAGCGGGATGTCTGAAGCTTTCTTT CASSLSGMSEAFF TRBV27 NA NA TRBJ1-1
TGTGCCAGCAGCTTAGGGGACAGGGGCATACCCTATAATTCACCCCTCCACTTT CASSLGDRGIPYNSPLHF TRBV11-3 few TRBD1 TRBJ1-6
TGTGCCTGGAGTAACAGGGGGCTCCAAAACATTCAGTACTTC CAWSNRGLQNIQYF TRBV30 NA TRBD1 TRBJ2-4
TGTGCCAGTAGTGTCCGCGCGGGGGTCCAGTACTTC CASSVRAGVQYF TRBV19 NA TRBD2 TRBJ2-5
TGCGCCAGCAGTCAATCTGAGACAGGGGGCGTATTTATGCCCCGGGCGGGCACTGAAGCTTTCTTT CASSQSETGGVFMPRAGTEAFF TRBV23-1 few TRBD1 TRBJ1-1
TGTGCCAGCAGAGCAGGGAACACTGAAGCTTTCTTT CASRAGNTEAFF TRBV7-9 few NA TRBJ1-1
TGTGCCAGCAGTGGACTAGCGGGGGTGGGTACGCAGTATTTT CASSGLAGVGTQYF TRBV6-5 NA TRBD2 TRBJ2-3
TGTGCCAGCAGCGTAGGGGGGGTGGCTAGCGGGGGGCTCGAGCAGTTCTTC CASSVGGVASGGLEQFF TRBV9 NA TRBD2 TRBJ2-1
TGTGCCAGCAGTTTCCTCGGACAGACCTACGAGCAGTACTTC CASSFLGQTYEQYF TRBV27 NA NA TRBJ2-7